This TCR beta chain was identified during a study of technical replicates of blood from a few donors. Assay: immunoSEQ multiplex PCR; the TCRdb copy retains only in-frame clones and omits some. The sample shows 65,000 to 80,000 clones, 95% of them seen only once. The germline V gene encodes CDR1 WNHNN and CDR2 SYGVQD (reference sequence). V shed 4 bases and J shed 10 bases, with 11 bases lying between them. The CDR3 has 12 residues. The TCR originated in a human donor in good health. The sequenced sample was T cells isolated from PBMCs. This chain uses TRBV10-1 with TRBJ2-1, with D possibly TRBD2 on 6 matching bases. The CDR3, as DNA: TGCGCCAGCAGTGGTAGCGGAAAAGAGCAGTTCTTC. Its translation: CASSGSGKEQFF.